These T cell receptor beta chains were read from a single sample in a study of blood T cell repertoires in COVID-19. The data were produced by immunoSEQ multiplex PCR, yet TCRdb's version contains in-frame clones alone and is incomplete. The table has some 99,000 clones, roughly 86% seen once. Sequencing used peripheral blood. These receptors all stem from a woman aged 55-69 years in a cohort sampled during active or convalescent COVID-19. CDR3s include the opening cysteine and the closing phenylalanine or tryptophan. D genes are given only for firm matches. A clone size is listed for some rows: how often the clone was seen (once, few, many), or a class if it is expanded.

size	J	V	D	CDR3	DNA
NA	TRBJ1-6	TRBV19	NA	CASSGAGRGSPLHF	TGTGCCAGTAGTGGTGCGGGGAGAGGATCACCCCTCCACTTT
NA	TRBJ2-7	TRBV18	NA	CASSPQTTYEQYF	TGTGCCAGCTCACCACAGACAACCTACGAGCAGTACTTC
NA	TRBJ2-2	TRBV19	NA	CASSIAQNTGELFF	TGTGCCAGTAGTATAGCCCAGAACACCGGGGAGCTGTTTTTT
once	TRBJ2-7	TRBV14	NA	CASSPQGAGAYEQYF	TGTGCCAGCAGTCCACAAGGGGCCGGAGCCTACGAGCAGTACTTC
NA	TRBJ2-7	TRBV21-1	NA	CASSKGRTFYEQYF	TGTGCCAGCAGCAAAGGGAGGACGTTCTACGAGCAGTACTTC
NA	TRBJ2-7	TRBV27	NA	CASRPRGVTYEQYF	TGTGCCAGCAGGCCACGCGGCGTTACCTACGAGCAGTACTTC
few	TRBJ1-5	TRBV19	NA	CASSPSGVYSNQPQHF	TGTGCCAGTAGTCCATCAGGGGTTTATAGCAATCAGCCCCAGCATTTT
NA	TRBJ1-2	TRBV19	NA	CASSIVTGNYGYTF	TGTGCCAGTAGTATCGTCACAGGCAACTATGGCTACACCTTC
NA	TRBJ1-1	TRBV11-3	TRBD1	CASSLRQGEAFF	TGTGCCAGCAGCTTGAGACAGGGTGAAGCTTTCTTT
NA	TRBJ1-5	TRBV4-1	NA	CASSQGGPNQPQHF	TGCGCCAGCAGCCAAGGAGGTCCCAATCAGCCCCAGCATTTT
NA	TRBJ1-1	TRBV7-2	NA	CASSPTPTGNTEAFF	TGTGCCAGCAGCCCCACCCCGACAGGGAACACTGAAGCTTTCTTT
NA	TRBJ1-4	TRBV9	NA	CASSAGLTTNEKLFF	TGTGCCAGCTCGGCGGGGCTGACAACTAATGAAAAACTGTTTTTT
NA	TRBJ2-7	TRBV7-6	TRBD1	CASSLDRGISHEQYF	TGTGCCAGCAGCTTAGACAGGGGAATCTCCCACGAGCAGTACTTC
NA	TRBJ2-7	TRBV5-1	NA	CASSLAVRDEQYF	TGCGCCAGCAGCTTGGCGGTTCGAGACGAGCAGTACTTC
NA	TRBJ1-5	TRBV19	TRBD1	CASSISGTVNQPQHF	TGTGCCAGTAGTATTTCGGGGACAGTCAATCAGCCCCAGCATTTT
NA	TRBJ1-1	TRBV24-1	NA	CATSDFNNNTEAFF	TGTGCCACCAGTGATTTTAACAACAACACTGAAGCTTTCTTT
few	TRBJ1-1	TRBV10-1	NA	CASSESARTEAFF	TGCGCCAGCAGTGAGTCGGCACGCACTGAAGCTTTCTTT
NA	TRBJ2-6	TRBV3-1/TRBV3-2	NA	CASSQERSSGANVLTF	TGTGCCAGCAGCCAAGAGAGGAGTTCTGGGGCCAACGTCCTGACTTTC
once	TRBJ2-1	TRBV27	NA	CASSGRGLFF	TGTGCCAGCAGCGGTCGGGGACTGTTCTTC
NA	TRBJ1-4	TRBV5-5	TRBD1	CASSLGQGAEKLFF	TGTGCCAGCAGCTTGGGACAGGGAGCTGAAAAACTGTTTTTT
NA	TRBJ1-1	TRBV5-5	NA	CASSFSHGVFTEAFF	TGTGCCAGCAGCTTCTCCCATGGAGTGTTCACTGAAGCTTTCTTT
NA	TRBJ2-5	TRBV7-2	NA	CASSFRDETQYF	TGTGCCAGCAGCTTCAGGGATGAGACCCAGTACTTC
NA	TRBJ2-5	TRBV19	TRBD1	CASSPIGTGLQETQYF	TGTGCCAGTAGCCCAATAGGGACAGGGCTACAAGAGACCCAGTACTTC
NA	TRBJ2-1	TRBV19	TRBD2	CASSNGGRGNEQFF	TGTGCCAGTAGTAATGGCGGGAGGGGAAATGAGCAGTTCTTC
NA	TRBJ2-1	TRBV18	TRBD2	CASSAGLAGDNEQFF	TGTGCCAGCTCAGCCGGACTAGCGGGAGATAATGAGCAGTTCTTC
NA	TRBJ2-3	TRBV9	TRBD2	CASSVGGSGSTDTQYF	TGTGCCAGCAGCGTAGGGGGTAGCGGGAGCACAGATACGCAGTATTTT
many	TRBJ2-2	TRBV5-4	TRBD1	CASSLYRGVNTGELFF	TGTGCCAGCAGCTTGTACAGGGGCGTGAACACCGGGGAGCTGTTTTTT
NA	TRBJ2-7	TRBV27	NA	CASSLNPLSYEQYF	TGTGCCAGCAGTTTAAATCCCCTATCCTACGAGCAGTACTTC
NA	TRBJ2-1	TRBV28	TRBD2	CASSFRLADEQFF	TGTGCCAGCAGTTTTAGACTAGCGGATGAGCAGTTCTTC
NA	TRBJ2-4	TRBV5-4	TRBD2	CASSLATGGGAKNIQYF	TGTGCCAGCAGCTTGGCCACGGGAGGGGGAGCCAAAAACATTCAGTACTTC
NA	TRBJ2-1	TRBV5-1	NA	CASSLGWARYGEQFF	TGCGCCAGCAGCTTGGGGTGGGCCAGGTACGGTGAGCAGTTCTTC
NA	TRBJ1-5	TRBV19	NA	CASSEAGARNQPQHF	TGTGCCAGTAGTGAAGCGGGGGCTCGAAATCAGCCCCAGCATTTT
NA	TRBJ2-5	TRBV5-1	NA	CASSTSSQETQYF	TGCGCCAGCAGCACTAGCAGCCAAGAGACCCAGTACTTC
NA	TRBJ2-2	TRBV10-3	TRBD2	CAISERQPKSGLAVLTGELFF	TGTGCCATCAGTGAGAGGCAGCCAAAATCGGGACTAGCGGTTTTAACCGGGGAGCTGTTTTTT
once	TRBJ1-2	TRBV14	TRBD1	CASSRDRGTYGYTF	TGTGCCAGCAGCCGGGACAGGGGGACCTATGGCTACACCTTC
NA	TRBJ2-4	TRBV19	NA	CASSISGAEAKNIQYF	TGTGCCAGTAGTATTTCGGGTGCGGAGGCCAAAAACATTCAGTACTTC
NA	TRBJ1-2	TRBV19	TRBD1	CASSTRPGTGERRGYTF	TGTGCCAGTAGTACTCGTCCGGGGACAGGGGAAAGAAGGGGCTACACCTTC
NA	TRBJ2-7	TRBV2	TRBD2	CASPGGGSEQYF	TGTGCCAGCCCGGGGGGGGGCAGCGAGCAGTACTTC
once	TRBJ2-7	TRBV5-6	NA	CASSLGQNYEQYF	TGTGCCAGCAGCTTGGGCCAGAACTACGAGCAGTACTTC
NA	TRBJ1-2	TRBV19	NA	CASSIVPGNYGYTF	TGTGCCAGTAGTATAGTTCCAGGGAACTATGGCTACACCTTC
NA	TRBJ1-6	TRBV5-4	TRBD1	CASSPTGGDSPLHF	TGTGCCAGCAGCCCGACAGGGGGCGACTCACCCCTCCACTTT
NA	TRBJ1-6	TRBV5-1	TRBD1	CASSPGTGGSPLHF	TGCGCCAGCAGCCCCGGGACAGGGGGATCACCCCTCCACTTT
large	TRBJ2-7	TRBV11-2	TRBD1	CASSLGDSLFYF	TGTGCCAGCAGCTTAGGGGACAGCCTTTTCTACTTC
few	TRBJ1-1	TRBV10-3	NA	CAISVTGNTEAFF	TGTGCCATCAGTGTTACGGGGAACACTGAAGCTTTCTTT
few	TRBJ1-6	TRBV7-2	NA	CASSTRGGNSPLHF	TGTGCCAGCAGCACCCGAGGTGGTAATTCACCCCTCCACTTT
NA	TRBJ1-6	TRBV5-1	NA	CASSLEGPNNSPLHF	TGCGCCAGCAGCTTGGAGGGGCCAAATAATTCACCCCTCCACTTT